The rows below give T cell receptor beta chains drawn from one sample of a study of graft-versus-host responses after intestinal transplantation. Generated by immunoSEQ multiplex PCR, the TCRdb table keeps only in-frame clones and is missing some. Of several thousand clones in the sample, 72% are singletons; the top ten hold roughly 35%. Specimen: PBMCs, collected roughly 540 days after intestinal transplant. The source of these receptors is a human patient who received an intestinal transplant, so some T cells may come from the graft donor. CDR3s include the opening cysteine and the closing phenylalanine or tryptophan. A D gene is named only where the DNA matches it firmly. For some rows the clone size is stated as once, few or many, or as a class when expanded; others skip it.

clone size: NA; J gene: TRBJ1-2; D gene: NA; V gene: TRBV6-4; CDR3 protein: CASRTVDSYGYTF; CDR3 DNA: TGTGCCAGCAGGACTGTCGACAGCTATGGCTACACCTTC
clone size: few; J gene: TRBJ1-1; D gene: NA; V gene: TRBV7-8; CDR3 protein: CASSQESGGTEAFF; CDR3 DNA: TGTGCCAGCAGCCAAGAGAGTGGTGGCACTGAAGCTTTCTTT
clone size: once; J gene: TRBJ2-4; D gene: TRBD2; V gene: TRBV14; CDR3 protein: CASSRTGPSGGASSSIQYF; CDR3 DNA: TGTGCCAGCAGCCGAACAGGCCCTAGCGGGGGGGCCTCATCGTCCATTCAGTACTTC
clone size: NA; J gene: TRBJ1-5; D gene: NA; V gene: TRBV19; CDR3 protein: CASSPPGLPEGGNQPQHF; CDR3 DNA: TGTGCCAGTAGCCCCCCGGGACTTCCCGAAGGGGGCAATCAGCCCCAGCATTTT
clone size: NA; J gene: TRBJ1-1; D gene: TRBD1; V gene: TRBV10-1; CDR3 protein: CASSSAGQGEAFF; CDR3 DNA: TGCGCCAGCAGCTCCGCTGGACAGGGGGAAGCTTTCTTT
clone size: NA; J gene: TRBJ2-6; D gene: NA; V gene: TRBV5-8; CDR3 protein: CASSLGTRLSGANVLTF; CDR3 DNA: TGTGCCAGCAGCTTGGGGACTCGCCTCTCTGGGGCCAACGTCCTGACTTTC
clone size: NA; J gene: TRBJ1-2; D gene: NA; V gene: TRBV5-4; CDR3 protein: CASSTGGGHNYGYTF; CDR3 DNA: TGTGCCAGCAGCACCGGAGGGGGGCACAACTATGGCTACACCTTC
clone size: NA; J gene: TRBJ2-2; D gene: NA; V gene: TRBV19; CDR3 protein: CASSWGGNTGELFF; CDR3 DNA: TGTGCCAGTAGTTGGGGCGGGAACACCGGGGAGCTGTTTTTT
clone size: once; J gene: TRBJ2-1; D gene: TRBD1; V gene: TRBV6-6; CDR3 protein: CASSPPGDRGYEQFF; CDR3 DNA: TGTGCCAGCAGTCCCCCCGGGGACAGGGGGTATGAGCAGTTCTTC
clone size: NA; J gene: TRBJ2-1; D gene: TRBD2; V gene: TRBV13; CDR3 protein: CASSLLGGGYNEQFF; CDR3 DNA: TGTGCCAGCAGCTTGTTGGGCGGGGGTTACAATGAGCAGTTCTTC
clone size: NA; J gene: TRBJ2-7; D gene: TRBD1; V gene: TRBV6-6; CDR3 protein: CASSYGTGEAYEQYF; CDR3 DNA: TGTGCCAGCAGTTACGGGACAGGGGAAGCCTACGAGCAGTACTTC
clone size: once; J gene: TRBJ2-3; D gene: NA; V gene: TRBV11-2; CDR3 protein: CASSLQGGSTDTQYF; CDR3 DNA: TGTGCCAGCAGCTTACAGGGCGGGAGCACAGATACGCAGTATTTT
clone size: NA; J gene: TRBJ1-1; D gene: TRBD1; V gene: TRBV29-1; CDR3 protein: CSVVTRQGGLTFF; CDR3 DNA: TGCAGCGTTGTGACCCGACAGGGCGGGTTGACTTTCTTT
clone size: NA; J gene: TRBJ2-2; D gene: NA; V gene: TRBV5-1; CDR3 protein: CASSLKGHTGELFF; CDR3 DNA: TGCGCCAGCAGCTTGAAAGGTCACACCGGGGAGCTGTTTTTT
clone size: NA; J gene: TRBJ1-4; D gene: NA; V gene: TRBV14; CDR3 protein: CASSRATFRLSDEKLFF; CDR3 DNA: TGTGCCAGCAGTCGAGCGACCTTTAGACTTTCGGATGAAAAACTGTTTTTT
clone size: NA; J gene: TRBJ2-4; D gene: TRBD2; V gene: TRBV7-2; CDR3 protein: CASSTRTSPAVLIQYF; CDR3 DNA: TGTGCCAGCAGCACCCGGACTAGCCCAGCCGTGCTAATTCAGTACTTC
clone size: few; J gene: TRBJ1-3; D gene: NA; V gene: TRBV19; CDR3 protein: CASSRTRGNTIYF; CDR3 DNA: TGTGCCAGTAGTAGGACTAGAGGAAACACCATATATTTT
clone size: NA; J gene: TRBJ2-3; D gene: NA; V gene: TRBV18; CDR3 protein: CASSPDPGTDTQYF; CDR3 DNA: TGTGCCAGCTCACCCGACCCGGGCACAGATACGCAGTATTTT
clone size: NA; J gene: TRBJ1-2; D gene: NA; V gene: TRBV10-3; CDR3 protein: CAISESGGGTYGYTF; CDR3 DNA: TGTGCCATCAGTGAGTCTGGAGGGGGTACCTATGGCTACACCTTC
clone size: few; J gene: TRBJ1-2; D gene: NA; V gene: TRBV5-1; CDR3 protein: CASSFTRGRNYGYTF; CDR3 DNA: TGCGCCAGCAGCTTCACGAGGGGTCGAAACTATGGCTACACCTTC
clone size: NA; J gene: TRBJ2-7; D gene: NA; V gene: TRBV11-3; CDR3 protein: CASSLVPGYEQYF; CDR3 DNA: TGTGCCAGTAGCTTAGTACCAGGGTACGAGCAGTACTTC
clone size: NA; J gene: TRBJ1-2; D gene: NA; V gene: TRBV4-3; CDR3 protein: CASSQEEGQLSYTF; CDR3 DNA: TGCGCCAGCAGCCAAGAAGAAGGACAGCTTAGCTACACCTTC
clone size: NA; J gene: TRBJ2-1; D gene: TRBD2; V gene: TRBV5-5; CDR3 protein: CASSATSGGAYEQFF; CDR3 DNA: TGTGCCAGCAGCGCGACTAGCGGGGGGGCCTATGAGCAGTTCTTC
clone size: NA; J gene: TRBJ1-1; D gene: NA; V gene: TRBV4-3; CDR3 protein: CASSQDPTGNTEAFF; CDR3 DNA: TGCGCCAGCAGCCAAGATCCGACAGGGAACACTGAAGCTTTCTTT
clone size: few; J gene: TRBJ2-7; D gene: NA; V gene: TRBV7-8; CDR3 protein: CASSSRVTGSYEQYF; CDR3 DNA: TGTGCCAGCAGCAGCCGGGTAACAGGGTCGTACGAGCAGTACTTC
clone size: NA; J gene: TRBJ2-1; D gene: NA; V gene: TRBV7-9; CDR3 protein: CASSLGGNHPDEQFF; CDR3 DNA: TGTGCCAGCAGCTTAGGCGGGAATCACCCCGATGAGCAGTTCTTC
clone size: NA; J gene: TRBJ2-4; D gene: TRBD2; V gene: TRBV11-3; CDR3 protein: CASSLVAGGPVIQYF; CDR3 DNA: TGTGCCAGCAGCTTAGTAGCGGGGGGGCCGGTCATTCAGTACTTC
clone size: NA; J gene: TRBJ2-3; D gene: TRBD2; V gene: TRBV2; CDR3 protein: CASSDNSGGFTDTQYF; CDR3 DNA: TGTGCCAGCAGTGATAATAGCGGGGGGTTCACAGATACGCAGTATTTT
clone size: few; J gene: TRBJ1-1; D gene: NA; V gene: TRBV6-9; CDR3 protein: CASQIAPGTANTEAFF; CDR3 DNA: TGTGCCAGCCAAATCGCCCCCGGGACGGCGAACACTGAAGCTTTCTTT
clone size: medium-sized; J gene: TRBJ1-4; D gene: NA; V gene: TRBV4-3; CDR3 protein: CASSQAGGFTNEKLFF; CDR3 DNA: TGCGCCAGCAGCCAAGCCGGGGGGTTCACTAATGAAAAACTGTTTTTT
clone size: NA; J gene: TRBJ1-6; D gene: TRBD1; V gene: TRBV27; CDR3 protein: CASSLRMGQGGSPLHF; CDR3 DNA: TGTGCCAGCAGTTTAAGGATGGGACAGGGGGGATCACCCCTCCACTTT
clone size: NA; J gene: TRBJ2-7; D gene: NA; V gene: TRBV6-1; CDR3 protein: CARRTEVVAYEQYF; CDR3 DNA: TGTGCCAGACGCACGGAGGTCGTGGCCTACGAGCAGTACTTC
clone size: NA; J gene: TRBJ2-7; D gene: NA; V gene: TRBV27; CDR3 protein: CASRMDISYEQYF; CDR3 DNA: TGTGCCAGCAGGATGGACATCTCCTACGAGCAGTACTTC